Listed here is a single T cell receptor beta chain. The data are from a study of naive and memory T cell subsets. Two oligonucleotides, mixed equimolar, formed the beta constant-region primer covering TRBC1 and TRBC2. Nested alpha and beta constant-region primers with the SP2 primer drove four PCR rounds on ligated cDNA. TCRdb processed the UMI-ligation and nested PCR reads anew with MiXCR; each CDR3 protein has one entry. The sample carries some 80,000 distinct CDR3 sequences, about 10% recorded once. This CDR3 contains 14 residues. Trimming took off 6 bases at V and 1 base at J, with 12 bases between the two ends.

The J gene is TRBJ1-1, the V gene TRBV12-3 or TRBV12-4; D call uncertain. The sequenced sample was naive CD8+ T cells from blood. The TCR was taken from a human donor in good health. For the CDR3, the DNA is TGTGCCAGCAGCTTCGGACGAACGAACACTGAAGCTTTCTTT. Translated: CASSFGRTNTEAFF.